This T cell receptor beta chain appears in the sequencing data of a study of human T cells and chemical hapten exposure. Overall study context: Cases of alopecia areata, totalis or universalis occurred in a predominantly female patient group.

This CDR3 region has 19 residues. V shed 5 bases, J shed 1 base, and the junction held 17 bases outside the gene matches. Germline lookup yields CDR1 SEHNR and CDR2 FQNEAQ (reference sequence). Time point of the sample: patch test 1, 2 weeks after DPC sensitization. Specified treatment: therapeutic diphenylcyclopropenone sensitization with weekly scalp DPC. From whole blood left unfractionated, total RNA was extracted. Overall study findings and caveats: Following DPC sensitization, TCRs present above 1 in 1000 frequency showed no change. Expanded TCR sets contained significantly more large CDR3 similarity clusters than controls.

For this clonotype: Its matching antigen is unknown.

MiXCR, run by TCRdb on the RACE reads, gives a single entry per CDR3 protein. The data contain 300,000 to 450,000 distinct CDR3 sequences, 4% to 5.5% of them singletons. The source material was whole blood, sampled in connection with sensitization to the hapten diphenylcyclopropenone (DPC). The V call is TRBV7-9, the J call TRBJ1-2; 9 nucleotides match TRBD1. This clonotype originated in a woman aged 50 to 60 with alopecia areata. Some clones in this sample may be carry-over from other donors' samples. CDR3 sequence reads: CASSPEPGQGPIFNYGYTF. In DNA, the CDR3 is TGTGCCAGCAGCCCGGAGCCGGGACAGGGCCCGATATTTAACTATGGCTACACCTTC.